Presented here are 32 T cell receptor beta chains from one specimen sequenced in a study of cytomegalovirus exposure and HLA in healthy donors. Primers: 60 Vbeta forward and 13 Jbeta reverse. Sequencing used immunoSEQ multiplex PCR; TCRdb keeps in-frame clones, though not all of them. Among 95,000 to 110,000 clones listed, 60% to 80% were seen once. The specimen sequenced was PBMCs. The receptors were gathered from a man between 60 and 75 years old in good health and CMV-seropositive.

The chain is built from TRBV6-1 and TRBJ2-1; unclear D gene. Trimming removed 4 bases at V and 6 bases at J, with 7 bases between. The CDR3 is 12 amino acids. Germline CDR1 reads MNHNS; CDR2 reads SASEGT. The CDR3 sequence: CASSASGNEQFF. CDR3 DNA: TGTGCCAGCAGTGCGTCCGGCAATGAGCAGTTCTTC.

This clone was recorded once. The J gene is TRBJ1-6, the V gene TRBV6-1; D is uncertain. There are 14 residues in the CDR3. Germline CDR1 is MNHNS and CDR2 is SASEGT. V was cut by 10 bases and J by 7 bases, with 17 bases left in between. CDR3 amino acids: CATLPAWRNSPLHF. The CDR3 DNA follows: TGTGCCACCTTGCCGGCCTGGAGGAATTCACCCCTCCACTTT.

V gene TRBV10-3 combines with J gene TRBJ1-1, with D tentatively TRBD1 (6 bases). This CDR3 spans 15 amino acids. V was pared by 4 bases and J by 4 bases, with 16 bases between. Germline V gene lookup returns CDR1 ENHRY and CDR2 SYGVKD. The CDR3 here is CAISGGTGLPTEAFF. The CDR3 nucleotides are TGTGCCATCAGTGGGGGCACAGGGTTACCCACTGAAGCTTTCTTT.

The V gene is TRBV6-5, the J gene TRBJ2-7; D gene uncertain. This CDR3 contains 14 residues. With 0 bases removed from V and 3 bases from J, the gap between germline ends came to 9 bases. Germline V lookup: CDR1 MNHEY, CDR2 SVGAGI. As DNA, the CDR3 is TGTGCCAGCAGTTACTCGAGTCCAGGCTACGAGCAGTACTTC. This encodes CASSYSSPGYEQYF.

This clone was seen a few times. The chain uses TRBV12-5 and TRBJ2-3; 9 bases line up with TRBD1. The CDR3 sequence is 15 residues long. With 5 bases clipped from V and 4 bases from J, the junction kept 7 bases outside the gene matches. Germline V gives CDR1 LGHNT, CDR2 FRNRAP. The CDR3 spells CASGPGQGNADTQYF. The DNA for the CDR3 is TGTGCTAGTGGTCCGGGACAGGGAAACGCAGATACGCAGTATTTT.

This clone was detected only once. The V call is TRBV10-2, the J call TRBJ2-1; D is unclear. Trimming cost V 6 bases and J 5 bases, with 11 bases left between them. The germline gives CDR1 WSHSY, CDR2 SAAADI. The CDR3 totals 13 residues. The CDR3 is CASRTYRNNEQFF. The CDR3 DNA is TGCGCCAGCAGGACTTACCGTAACAATGAGCAGTTCTTC.

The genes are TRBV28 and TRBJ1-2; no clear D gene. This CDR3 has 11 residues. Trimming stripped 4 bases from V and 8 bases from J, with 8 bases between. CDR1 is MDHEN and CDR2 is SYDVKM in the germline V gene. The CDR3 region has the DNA TGTGCCAGCAGTTCGTACAGCGGCTACACCTTC. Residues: CASSSYSGYTF.

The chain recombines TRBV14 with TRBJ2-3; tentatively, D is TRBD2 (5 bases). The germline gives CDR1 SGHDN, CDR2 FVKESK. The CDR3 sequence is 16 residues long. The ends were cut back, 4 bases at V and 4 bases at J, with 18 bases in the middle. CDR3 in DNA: TGTGCCAGCAGCCCCCAGCGGAGATCTACGTCAGATACGCAGTATTTT. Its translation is CASSPQRRSTSDTQYF.

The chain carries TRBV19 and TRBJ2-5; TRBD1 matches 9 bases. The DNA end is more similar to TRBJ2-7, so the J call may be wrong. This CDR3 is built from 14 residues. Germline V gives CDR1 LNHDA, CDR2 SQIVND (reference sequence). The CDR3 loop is CASSEQGAPSEQYF. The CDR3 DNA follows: TGTGCCAGTAGCGAACAGGGGGCGCCGAGCGAGCAGTACTTC.

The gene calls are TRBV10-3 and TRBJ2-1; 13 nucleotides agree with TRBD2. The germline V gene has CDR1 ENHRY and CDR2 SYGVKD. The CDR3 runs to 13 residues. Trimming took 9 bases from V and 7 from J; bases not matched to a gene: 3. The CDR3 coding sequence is TGTGCCATTACTAGCGGGGGGGGAAATGAGCAGTTCTTC. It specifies CAITSGGGNEQFF.

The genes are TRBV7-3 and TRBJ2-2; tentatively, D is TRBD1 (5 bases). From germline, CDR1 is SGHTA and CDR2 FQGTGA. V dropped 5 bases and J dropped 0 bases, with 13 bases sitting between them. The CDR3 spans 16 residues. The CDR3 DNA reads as TGTGCCAGCAGCCCCATGACAGCTCCGAACACCGGGGAGCTGTTTTTT. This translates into CASSPMTAPNTGELFF.

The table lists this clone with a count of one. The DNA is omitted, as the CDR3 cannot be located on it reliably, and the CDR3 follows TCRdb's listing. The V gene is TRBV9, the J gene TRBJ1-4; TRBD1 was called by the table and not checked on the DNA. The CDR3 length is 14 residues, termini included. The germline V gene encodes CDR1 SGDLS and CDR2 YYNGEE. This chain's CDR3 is CASSVGQGNEKLLF.

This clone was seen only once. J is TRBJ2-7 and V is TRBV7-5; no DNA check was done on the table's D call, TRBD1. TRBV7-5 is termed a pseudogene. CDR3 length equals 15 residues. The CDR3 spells CVRSGKSRTIYEQYF. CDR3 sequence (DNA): TGTGTCAGAAGCGGAAAGAGCCGGACAATTTACGAGCAGTACTTC.

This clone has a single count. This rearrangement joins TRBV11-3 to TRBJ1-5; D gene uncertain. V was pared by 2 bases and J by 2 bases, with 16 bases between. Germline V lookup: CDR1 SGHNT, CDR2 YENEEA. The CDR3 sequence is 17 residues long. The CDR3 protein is CASSLIRSWRGNQPQHF. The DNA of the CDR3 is TGTGCCAGCAGCTTAATTCGTAGTTGGAGGGGCAATCAGCCCCAGCATTTT.

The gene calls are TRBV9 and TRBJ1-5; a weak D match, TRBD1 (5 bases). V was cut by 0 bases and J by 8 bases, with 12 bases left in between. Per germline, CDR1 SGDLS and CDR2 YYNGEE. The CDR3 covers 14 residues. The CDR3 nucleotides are TGTGCCAGCAGCGTAGAGGCAGGGCCGGAGCCCCAGCATTTT. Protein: CASSVEAGPEPQHF.

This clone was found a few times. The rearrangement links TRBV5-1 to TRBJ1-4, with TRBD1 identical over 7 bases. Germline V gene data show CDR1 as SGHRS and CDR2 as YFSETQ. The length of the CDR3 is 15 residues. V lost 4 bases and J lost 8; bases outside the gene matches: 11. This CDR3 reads CASSITGEVREKLFF. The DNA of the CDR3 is TGCGCCAGCAGCATCACAGGGGAGGTTCGGGAAAAACTGTTTTTT.

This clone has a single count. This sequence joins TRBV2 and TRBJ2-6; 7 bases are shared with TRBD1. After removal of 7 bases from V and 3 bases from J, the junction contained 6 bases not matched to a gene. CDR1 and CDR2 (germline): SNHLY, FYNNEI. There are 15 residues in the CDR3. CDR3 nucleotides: TGTGCCAGCAAAGGGGGCACGGTTGGGGCCAACGTCCTGACTTTC. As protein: CASKGGTVGANVLTF.

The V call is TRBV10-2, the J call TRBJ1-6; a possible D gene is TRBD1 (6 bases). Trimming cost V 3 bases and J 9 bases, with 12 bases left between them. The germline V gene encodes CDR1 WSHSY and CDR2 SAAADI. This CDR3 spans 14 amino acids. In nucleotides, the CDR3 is TGCGCCAGCAGTGACCGGGGGGCGAGTTCACCCCTCCACTTT. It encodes CASSDRGASSPLHF.

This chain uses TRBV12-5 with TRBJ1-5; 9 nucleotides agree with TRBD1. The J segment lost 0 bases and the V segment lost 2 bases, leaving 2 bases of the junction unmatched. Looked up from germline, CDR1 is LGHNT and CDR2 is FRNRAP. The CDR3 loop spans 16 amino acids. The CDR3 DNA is TGTGCTAGTGGTTTGTCGGGACAGGGTAGCAATCAGCCCCAGCATTTT. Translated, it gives CASGLSGQGSNQPQHF. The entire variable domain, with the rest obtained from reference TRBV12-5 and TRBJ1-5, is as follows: DARVTQTPRHKVTEMGQEVTMRCQPILGHNTVFWYRQTMMQGLELLAYFRNRAPLDDSGMPKDRFSAEMPDATLATLKIQPSEPRDSAVYFCASGLSGQGSNQPQHFGDGTRLSIL.

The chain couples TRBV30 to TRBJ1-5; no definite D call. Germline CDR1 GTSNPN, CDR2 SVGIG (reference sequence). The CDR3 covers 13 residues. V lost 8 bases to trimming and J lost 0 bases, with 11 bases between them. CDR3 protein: CALTIGSNQPQHF. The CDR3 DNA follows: TGTGCCCTTACCATCGGTAGCAATCAGCCCCAGCATTTT.

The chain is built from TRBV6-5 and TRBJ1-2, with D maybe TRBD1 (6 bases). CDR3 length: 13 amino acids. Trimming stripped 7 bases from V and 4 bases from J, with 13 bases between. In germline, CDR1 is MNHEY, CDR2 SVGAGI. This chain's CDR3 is CASIPSGVYGYTF. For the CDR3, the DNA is TGTGCCAGCATCCCCTCAGGGGTCTATGGCTACACCTTC.

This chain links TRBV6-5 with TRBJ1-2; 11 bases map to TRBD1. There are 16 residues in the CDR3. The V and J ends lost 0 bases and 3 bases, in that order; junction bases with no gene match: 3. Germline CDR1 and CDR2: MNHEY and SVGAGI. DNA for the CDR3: TGTGCCAGCAGTTACTCCGGGACAGGGGGGTACTATGGCTACACCTTC. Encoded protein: CASSYSGTGGYYGYTF.

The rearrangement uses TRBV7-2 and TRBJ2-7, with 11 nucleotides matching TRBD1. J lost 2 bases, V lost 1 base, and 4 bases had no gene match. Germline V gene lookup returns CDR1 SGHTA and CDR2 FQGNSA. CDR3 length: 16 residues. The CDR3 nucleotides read TGTGCCAGCAGCTTAGGGGGACAGGGGGGAACCTACGAGCAGTACTTC. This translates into CASSLGGQGGTYEQYF. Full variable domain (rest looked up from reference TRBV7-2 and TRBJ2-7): GAGVSQSPSNKVTEKGKDVELRCDPISGHTALYWYRQSLGQGLEFLIYFQGNSAPDKSGLPSDRFSAERTGGSVSTLTIQRTQQEDSAVYLCASSLGGQGGTYEQYFGPGTRLTVT.

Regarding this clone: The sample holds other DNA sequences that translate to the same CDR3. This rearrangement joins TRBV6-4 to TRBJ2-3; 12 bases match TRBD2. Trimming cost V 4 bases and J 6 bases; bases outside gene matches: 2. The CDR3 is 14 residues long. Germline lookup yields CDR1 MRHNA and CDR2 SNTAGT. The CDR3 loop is CASSASGGADTQYF. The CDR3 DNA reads TGTGCCAGCAGTGCTAGCGGGGGGGCGGATACGCAGTATTTT.

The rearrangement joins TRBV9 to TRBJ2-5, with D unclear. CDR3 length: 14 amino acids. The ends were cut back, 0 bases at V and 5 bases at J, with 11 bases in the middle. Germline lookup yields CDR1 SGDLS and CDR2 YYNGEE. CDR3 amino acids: CASSVGPDSETQYF. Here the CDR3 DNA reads TGTGCCAGCAGCGTAGGTCCTGACTCGGAGACCCAGTACTTC.

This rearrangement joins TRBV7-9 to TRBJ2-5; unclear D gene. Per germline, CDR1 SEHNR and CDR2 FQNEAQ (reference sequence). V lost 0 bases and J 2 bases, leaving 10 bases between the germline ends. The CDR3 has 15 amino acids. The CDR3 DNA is TGTGCCAGCAGCTTAGCTGGTCGGCGGCAAGAGACCCAGTACTTC. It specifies CASSLAGRRQETQYF.

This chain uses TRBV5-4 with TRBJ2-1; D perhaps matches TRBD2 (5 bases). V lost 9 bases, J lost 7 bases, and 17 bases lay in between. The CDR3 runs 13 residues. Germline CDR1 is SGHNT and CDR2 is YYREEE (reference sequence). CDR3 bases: TGTGCCACTAAAGACCCGGGGTCGAATGAGCAGTTCTTC. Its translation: CATKDPGSNEQFF.

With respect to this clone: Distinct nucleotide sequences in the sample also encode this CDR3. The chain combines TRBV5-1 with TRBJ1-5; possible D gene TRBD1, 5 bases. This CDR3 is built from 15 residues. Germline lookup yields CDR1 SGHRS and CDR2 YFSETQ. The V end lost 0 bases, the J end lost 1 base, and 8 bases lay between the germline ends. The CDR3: CASSLDGGSNQPQHF. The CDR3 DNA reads TGCGCCAGCAGCTTGGACGGGGGGAGCAATCAGCCCCAGCATTTT.

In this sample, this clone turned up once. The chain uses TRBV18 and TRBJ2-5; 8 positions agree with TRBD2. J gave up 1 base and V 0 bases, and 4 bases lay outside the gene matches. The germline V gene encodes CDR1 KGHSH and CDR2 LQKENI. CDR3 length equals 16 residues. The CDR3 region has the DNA TGTGCCAGCTCACCACCGTACGGGAGGGGCCAAGAGACCCAGTACTTC. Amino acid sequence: CASSPPYGRGQETQYF.

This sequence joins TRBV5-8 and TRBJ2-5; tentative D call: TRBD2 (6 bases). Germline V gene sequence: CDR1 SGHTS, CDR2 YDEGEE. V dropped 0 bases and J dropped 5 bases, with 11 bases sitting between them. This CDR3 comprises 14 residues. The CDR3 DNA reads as TGTGCCAGCAGCTTGGATCCGGGGGTTGAGACCCAGTACTTC. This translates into CASSLDPGVETQYF.

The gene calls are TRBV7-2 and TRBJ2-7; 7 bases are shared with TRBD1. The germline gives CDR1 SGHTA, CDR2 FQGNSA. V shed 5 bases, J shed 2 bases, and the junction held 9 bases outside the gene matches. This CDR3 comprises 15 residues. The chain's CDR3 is CASSASGTETYEQYF. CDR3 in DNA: TGTGCCAGCAGCGCCTCCGGGACAGAAACCTACGAGCAGTACTTC.

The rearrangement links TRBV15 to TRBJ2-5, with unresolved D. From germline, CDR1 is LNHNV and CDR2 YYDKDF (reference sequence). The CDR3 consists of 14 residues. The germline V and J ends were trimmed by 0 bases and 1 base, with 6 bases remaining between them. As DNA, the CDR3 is TGTGCCACCAGCAGAGATAACAGCCAAGAGACCCAGTACTTC. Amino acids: CATSRDNSQETQYF. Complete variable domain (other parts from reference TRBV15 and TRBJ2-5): DAMVIQNPRYQVTQFGKPVTLSCSQTLNHNVMYWYQQKSSQAPKLLFHYYDKDFNNEADTPDNFQSRRPNTSFCFLDIRSPGLGDTAMYLCATSRDNSQETQYFGPGTRLLVL.